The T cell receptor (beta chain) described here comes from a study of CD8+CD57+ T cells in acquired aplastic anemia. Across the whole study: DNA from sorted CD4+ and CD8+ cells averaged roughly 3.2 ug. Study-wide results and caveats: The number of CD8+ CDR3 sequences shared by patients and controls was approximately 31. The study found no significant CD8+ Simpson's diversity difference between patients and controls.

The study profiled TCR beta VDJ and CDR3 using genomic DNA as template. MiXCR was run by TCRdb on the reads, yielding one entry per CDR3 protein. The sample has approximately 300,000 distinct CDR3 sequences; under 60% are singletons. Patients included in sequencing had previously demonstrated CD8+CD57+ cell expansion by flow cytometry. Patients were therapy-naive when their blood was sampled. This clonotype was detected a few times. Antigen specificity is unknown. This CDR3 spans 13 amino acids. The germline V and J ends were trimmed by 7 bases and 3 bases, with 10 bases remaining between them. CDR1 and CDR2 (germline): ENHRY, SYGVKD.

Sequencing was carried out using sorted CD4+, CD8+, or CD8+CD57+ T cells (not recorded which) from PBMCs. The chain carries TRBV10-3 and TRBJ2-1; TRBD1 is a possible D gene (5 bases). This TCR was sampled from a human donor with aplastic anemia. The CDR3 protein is CAITIDSYNEQFF. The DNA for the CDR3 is TGTGCCATCACCATTGACAGCTACAATGAGCAGTTCTTC.